This TCR beta chain was captured by sequencing in a study of regulatory T cells in long-lasting Graves disease. Time point meaning: newly diagnosed GD, antithyroid drugs for less than 3 months. The TCR library was prepared using RNA isolated from PBMCs. At least ten counts were recorded for this clonotype. Libraries of TCR beta came from iRepertoire HTBI primers plus Arm-PCR of CDR3 regions. One entry per CDR3 protein results from TCRdb running MiXCR on the multiplex PCR reads. The sample holds approximately 470,000 distinct CDR3 sequences, 15% to 20% seen once. This sample also appeared in a second study, on T cells in Graves' hyperthyroidism and ophthalmopathy. That work states: It was considered stable Graves' hyperthyroidism when ophthalmopathy did not progress within 18 months. These patients, aged 18 to 65, had recently diagnosed hyperthyroidism lasting under 2 months. Primed by the HTBI set, a first-round RT-PCR was run on the TCR CDR3.

The receptor comes from a man aged 35-49 years with Graves disease. The sample was peripheral blood mononuclear cells (PBMCs), taken at new diagnosis, from a patient treated with antithyroid drugs.

The CDR3 is CASSYLGLGEQYF. The CDR3 DNA reads as TGTGCCAGCAGTTACCTGGGCCTCGGCGAGCAGTACTTC. V is TRBV6-5 and J is TRBJ2-7; D unclear. The CDR3 length is 13 residues. Between the trimmed V and J ends, which lost 2 bases and 6 bases, there was a span of 11 bases. The germline CDR1 and CDR2 sequences are MNHEY and SVGAGI.